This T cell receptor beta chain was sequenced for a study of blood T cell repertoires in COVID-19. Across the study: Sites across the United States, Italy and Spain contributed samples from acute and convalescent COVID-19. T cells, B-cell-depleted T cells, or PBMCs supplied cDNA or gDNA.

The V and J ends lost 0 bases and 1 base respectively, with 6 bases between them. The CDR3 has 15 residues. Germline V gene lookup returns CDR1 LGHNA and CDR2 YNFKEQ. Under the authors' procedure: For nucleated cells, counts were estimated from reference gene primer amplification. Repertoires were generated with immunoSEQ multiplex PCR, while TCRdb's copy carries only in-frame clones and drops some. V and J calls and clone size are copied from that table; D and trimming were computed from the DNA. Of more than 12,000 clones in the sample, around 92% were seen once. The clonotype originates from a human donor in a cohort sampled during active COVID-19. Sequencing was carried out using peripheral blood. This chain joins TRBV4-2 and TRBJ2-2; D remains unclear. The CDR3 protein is CASSQDRRNTGELFF. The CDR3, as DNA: TGTGCCAGCAGCCAAGATAGGAGGAACACCGGGGAGCTGTTTTTT.